The 30 T cell receptor beta chains below were found in one sample sequenced in a study of T cells in Graves' hyperthyroidism and ophthalmopathy. The source material, RNA transcripts, was used to amplify TCR beta CDR3 regions. When the TCR CDR3 underwent first-round RT-PCR, the HTBI primer set was used. Each CDR3 protein is one row after TCRdb ran MiXCR on the multiplex PCR reads. The sample has hundreds of thousands of distinct CDR3 sequences; 18% are singletons. The sequenced sample consisted of blood. These receptors all stem from a woman between 45 and 65 years old with Graves' hyperthyroidism that later progressed to Graves' ophthalmopathy.

This clonotype was seen ten or more times. The CDR3 nucleotides read TGTGCCAGCAGCTTAGATCACGGGGATGCTAATGAAAAACTGTTTTTT. Its translation is CASSLDHGDANEKLFF. This chain links TRBV11-2 with TRBJ1-4, with D uncertain. Germline V gene sequence: CDR1 SGHAT, CDR2 FQNNGV. The CDR3 loop spans 16 amino acids. V was pared by 0 bases and J by 3 bases, with 11 bases between. The entire variable domain, with the rest obtained from reference TRBV11-2 and TRBJ1-4, is as follows: EAGVAQSPRYKIIEKRQSVAFWCNPISGHATLYWYQQILGQGPKLLIQFQNNGVVDDSQLPKDRFSAERLKGVDSTLKIQPAKLEDSAVYLCASSLDHGDANEKLFFGSGTQLSVL.

The chain links TRBV4-1 to TRBJ2-3; 7 nucleotides line up with TRBD2. V was pared by 0 bases and J by 3 bases, with 9 bases of the junction left unmatched. The CDR3 loop spans 17 amino acids. Per the germline V gene, CDR1 is MGHRA and CDR2 is YSYEKL. The CDR3 protein is CASSQEMRGRGTDTQYF. The CDR3 DNA is TGCGCCAGCAGCCAAGAGATGCGGGGGAGGGGTACAGATACGCAGTATTTT.

The gene calls are TRBV7-9 and TRBJ1-1, with D possibly TRBD1 on 5 matching bases. CDR1 and CDR2 (germline): SEHNR, FQNEAQ (reference sequence). The ends were cut back, 6 bases at V and 4 bases at J, with 9 bases in the middle. The CDR3 spans 12 residues. The CDR3 DNA sequence: TGTGCCAGCAGAATGGGGCTCACTGAAGCTTTCTTT. Its protein product is CASRMGLTEAFF.

This chain joins TRBV27 and TRBJ2-1; D not resolved. V lost 4 bases and J 3 bases, leaving 10 bases between the germline ends. Per germline, CDR1 MNHEY and CDR2 SMNVEV (reference sequence). The CDR3 sequence is 14 residues long. The CDR3 DNA follows: TGTGCCAGCAGTTCGGAATTAGACTACAATGAGCAGTTCTTC. Its protein is CASSSELDYNEQFF.

The table lists this clonotype with a few counts. The V and J genes are TRBV20-1 and TRBJ2-1; 10 bases fit TRBD2. V lost 4 bases and J lost 7; bases outside the gene matches: 4. The CDR3 covers 13 residues. The V gene's germline CDR1 is DFQATT and CDR2 SNEGSKA (reference sequence). CDR3 DNA: TGCAGTGCTATACTAGCGGGGAGGAATGAGCAGTTCTTC. Protein product: CSAILAGRNEQFF.

This clonotype was detected ten times or more. This chain joins TRBV12-3 or TRBV12-4 and TRBJ2-1, with D possibly TRBD1 on 6 matching bases. The CDR3 is 14 residues long. With 9 bases removed from V and 1 base from J, the gap between germline ends came to 13 bases. This CDR3 reads CASLTGGSYNEQFF. CDR3 nucleotides: TGTGCCAGTCTGACAGGAGGTTCCTACAATGAGCAGTTCTTC.

In nucleotides, the CDR3 is TGTGCCAGCAGCCTCTTGGCGGGGGGTGCCACCGGGGAGCTGTTTTTT. Its protein is CASSLLAGGATGELFF. The chain employs TRBV9 and TRBJ2-2; 8 bases fit TRBD2. Germline values: CDR1 SGDLS, CDR2 YYNGEE. Losses at the gene ends were 4 bases for V and 4 bases for J; bases not matched to a gene: 9. This CDR3 has 16 amino acids.

This clonotype has at least ten counts. This rearrangement joins TRBV20-1 to TRBJ2-5, with unresolved D. CDR1 and CDR2 (germline): DFQATT, SNEGSKA (reference sequence). The ends were cut back, 2 bases at V and 1 base at J, with 11 bases in the middle. CDR3 length equals 14 residues. The CDR3 region has the DNA TGCAGTGCTAGATTCCCGCGACTCCAAGAGACCCAGTACTTC. As protein: CSARFPRLQETQYF.

CDR3 sequence: CASSLMQGAQGYTF. DNA for the CDR3: TGTGCCAGTAGCCTAATGCAGGGGGCGCAGGGCTACACCTTC. The chain is built from TRBV19 and TRBJ1-2, with TRBD1 identical over 8 bases. The germline gives CDR1 LNHDA, CDR2 SQIVND (reference sequence). The V and J ends lost 6 bases and 8 bases, in that order; junction bases with no gene match: 11. The CDR3 runs to 14 residues.

This clonotype was counted many times. The rearrangement uses TRBV7-9 and TRBJ2-1; 9 bases are a match to TRBD1. Germline V lookup: CDR1 SEHNR, CDR2 FQNEAQ (reference sequence). This CDR3 is built from 16 residues. The junction had 8 bases not matched to a gene; V was cut back by 5 bases and J by 3 bases. The chain's CDR3 is CASSTMGQGDYNEQFF. As DNA, the CDR3 is TGTGCCAGCAGCACTATGGGACAGGGAGACTACAATGAGCAGTTCTTC.

This clonotype was seen repeatedly, ten times or more. This chain connects TRBV13 to TRBJ1-2; D remains unclear. CDR1 PRHDT and CDR2 FYEKMQ come from the germline V gene (reference sequence). The length of the CDR3 is 13 residues. Trimming stripped 8 bases from V and 2 bases from J, with 12 bases between. CDR3 nucleotide sequence: TGTGCCAGCTCCGTTACAGTCAACTATGGCTACACCTTC. This sequence encodes CASSVTVNYGYTF. The complete variable domain, with remaining parts taken from reference TRBV13 and TRBJ1-2, reads AAGVIQSPRHLIKEKRETATLKCYPIPRHDTVYWYQQGPGQDPQFLISFYEKMQSDKGSIPDRFSAQQFSDYHSELNMSSLELGDSALYFCASSVTVNYGYTFGSGTRLTVV.

This clonotype was seen only once. The CDR3 region has the DNA TGTGCCAGCAGGTATAGGGGGTACTCCTACAATGAGCAGTTCTTC. The encoded protein is CASRYRGYSYNEQFF. The chain is built from TRBV6-2 or TRBV6-3 and TRBJ2-1, with D possibly being TRBD1 (6 bases). V lost 6 bases to trimming and J lost 0 bases, with 12 bases between them. The germline CDR1 and CDR2 sequences are MNHEY and SVGEGT. This CDR3 comprises 15 residues.

J is TRBJ1-2 and V is TRBV29-1; D is undetermined. The CDR3 extends over 13 amino acids. Trimming stripped 0 bases from V and 0 bases from J, with 5 bases between. Per germline, CDR1 SQVTM and CDR2 ANQGSEA. CDR3: CSVEDTANYGYTF. DNA for the CDR3: TGCAGCGTTGAAGACACAGCTAACTATGGCTACACCTTC.

This clonotype was counted many times. The chain uses TRBV20-1 and TRBJ2-3; D is unresolved. Germline V gene data show CDR1 as DFQATT and CDR2 as SNEGSKA (reference sequence). This CDR3 contains 16 residues. Trimming shortened V by 0 bases and J by 0 bases, and 13 bases separated the two germline ends. CDR3 loop: CSARDITVSSTDTQYF. The CDR3 DNA reads TGCAGTGCTAGAGATATCACTGTCTCTAGCACAGATACGCAGTATTTT.

This clonotype was seen only a few times. The V call is TRBV27, the J call TRBJ1-5; a possible D gene is TRBD1 (5 bases). This CDR3 is built from 20 residues. Germline V gene sequence: CDR1 MNHEY, CDR2 SMNVEV (reference sequence). V lost 4 bases to trimming and J lost 4 bases, with 29 bases between them. This CDR3 reads CASSSLLSQTGTLRNQPQHF. The DNA for the CDR3 is TGTGCCAGCAGTTCCCTCCTCTCCCAGACCGGGACTTTAAGGAATCAGCCCCAGCATTTT.

V gene TRBV19 combines with J gene TRBJ1-2; a possible D gene is TRBD1 (6 bases). Germline loops: CDR1 LNHDA, CDR2 SQIVND (reference sequence). V gave up 7 bases and J gave up 6 bases, with 27 bases separating them. CDR3 length: 17 amino acids. As DNA, the CDR3 is TGTGCCAGTACCTCCTCAGACCACCCGACAGGAGTCGATGGCTACACCTTC. It translates to CASTSSDHPTGVDGYTF.

The chain carries TRBV5-1 and TRBJ2-3; 12 positions match TRBD2. Germline V gives CDR1 SGHRS, CDR2 YFSETQ. The J segment lost 3 bases and the V segment lost 0 bases, leaving 8 bases of the junction unmatched. This CDR3 has 18 residues. The CDR3 DNA reads TGCGCCAGCAGCTTGGACCCTCCTAGCGGGGGGGAGACAGATACGCAGTATTTT. Amino acids: CASSLDPPSGGETDTQYF.

This clonotype showed up many times. The genes are TRBV11-2 and TRBJ2-1; tentatively, D is TRBD2 (5 bases). CDR1 and CDR2 from the germline V gene are SGHAT and FQNNGV. V lost 5 bases and J lost 0, with 14 bases in between. The CDR3 has 16 amino acids. DNA of the CDR3: TGTGCCAGCAGCCGCGTTCGGGGAACCTCCTACAATGAGCAGTTCTTC. It translates to CASSRVRGTSYNEQFF.

In this sample, this clonotype turned up many times. This rearrangement joins TRBV6-2 or TRBV6-3 to TRBJ1-2; TRBD1 matches 7 bases. The trim removed 8 bases at V and 5 bases at J, leaving 8 bases unmatched. The CDR3 has 13 residues. The germline V gene has CDR1 MNHEY and CDR2 SVGEGT. The CDR3 nucleotides are TGTGCCAGCTCACCCGGGACAGAGTATGGCTACACCTTC. This codes for CASSPGTEYGYTF.

This clonotype was seen ten or more times. The V and J genes are TRBV5-1 and TRBJ1-5, with 10 bases that match TRBD1. J gave up 3 bases and V 2 bases, and 2 bases lay outside the gene matches. This CDR3 comprises 15 residues. Germline CDR1 is SGHRS and CDR2 is YFSETQ. The CDR3, as DNA: TGCGCCAGCAGCTTTGGACAGGGGGACAATCAGCCCCAGCATTTT. Protein: CASSFGQGDNQPQHF.

This clonotype was detected once. The chain recombines TRBV5-1 with TRBJ1-1; 7 bases line up with TRBD1. The CDR3 extends over 15 amino acids. Germline V gene sequence: CDR1 SGHRS, CDR2 YFSETQ. The V gene end was trimmed by 5 bases and the J gene end by 1 base; junction bases not matched to a gene: 8. The CDR3 bases are TGCGCCAGCAGTTTACAGGGGTCACCGAACACTGAAGCTTTCTTT. Translated, it gives CASSLQGSPNTEAFF.

There are a few counts of this clonotype. The CDR3 DNA follows: TGCGCCAGCAGCCCTTCTCAGGGGGCAGCGAAAGCTTTCTTT. The encoded protein is CASSPSQGAAKAFF. The chain couples TRBV4-1 to TRBJ1-1, with 8 bases fitting TRBD1. V shed 4 bases, J shed 9 bases, and the junction held 10 bases outside the gene matches. The CDR3 has 14 amino acids. Germline assignment: CDR1 MGHRA and CDR2 YSYEKL.

In its sample, this clonotype was seen many times. This chain connects TRBV30 to TRBJ2-5; 13 bases are a match to TRBD2. V shed 0 bases, J shed 3 bases, and the junction held 1 base outside the gene matches. The CDR3 runs 15 residues. The V gene's germline CDR1 is GTSNPN and CDR2 SVGIG (reference sequence). CDR3 DNA sequence: TGTGCCTGGAGTGTAGGACTAGCGGGGGAAGAGACCCAGTACTTC. This translates into CAWSVGLAGEETQYF.

A single count supports this clonotype. The V and J genes are TRBV6-1 and TRBJ1-1; perhaps TRBD1 as D (6 bases). Trimming took 6 bases from V and 1 from J, leaving 18 bases between them. The germline CDR1 and CDR2 sequences are MNHNS and SASEGT. The CDR3 spans 16 residues. CDR3 coding DNA: TGTGCCAGCAGACTTACCCCGGGACAAACGAACACTGAAGCTTTCTTT. This translates into CASRLTPGQTNTEAFF.

A note on this clonotype: At one end, the junction sequence differs from germline, possibly due to a read error. This sequence joins TRBV29-1 and TRBJ1-2; 10 nucleotides agree with TRBD1. This CDR3 spans 11 amino acids. Germline values: CDR1 SQVTM, CDR2 ANQGSEA. The CDR3 loop is CSSLDRGVSAF. The CDR3 DNA follows: TGCAGCTCGCTGGACAGGGGGGTGTCTGCCTTC.

This clonotype was detected ten times or more. This chain joins TRBV7-3 and TRBJ2-5, with 9 bases identical to TRBD2. The CDR3 spans 15 residues. Per germline, CDR1 SGHTA and CDR2 FQGTGA. V lost 5 bases to trimming and J lost 3 bases; unmatched junction nucleotides: 7. CDR3 loop: CASSMRGGREETQYF. The CDR3 region has the DNA TGTGCCAGCAGCATGCGGGGGGGCCGGGAAGAGACCCAGTACTTC. The full variable domain, rest sourced from reference TRBV7-3 and TRBJ2-5, is GAGVSQTPSNKVTEKGKYVELRCDPISGHTALYWYRQSLGQGPEFLIYFQGTGAADDSGLPNDRFFAVRPEGSVSTLKIQRTERGDSAVYLCASSMRGGREETQYFGPGTRLLVL.

The chain carries TRBV29-1 and TRBJ2-3; unclear D gene. CDR1 SQVTM and CDR2 ANQGSEA come from the germline V gene. CDR3 size: 12 residues. The V and J ends lost 3 bases and 6 bases respectively, with 10 bases between them. In nucleotides, the CDR3 is TGCAGCGTTGAGGAGTCAACCGATACGCAGTATTTT. It yields the protein CSVEESTDTQYF.

This chain uses TRBV27 with TRBJ2-7; TRBD2 matches 8 bases. Trimming took 5 bases from V and 2 from J; bases not matched to a gene: 8. CDR3 size: 15 residues. Germline V gene sequence: CDR1 MNHEY, CDR2 SMNVEV (reference sequence). CDR3 nucleotides: TGTGCCAGCAGTCCTCTGAGCGGGGGCGCCTACGAGCAGTACTTC. It specifies CASSPLSGGAYEQYF.

In this sample, this clonotype turned up a few times. This rearrangement joins TRBV7-9 to TRBJ1-5, with no clear D. Germline loops: CDR1 SEHNR, CDR2 FQNEAQ (reference sequence). The CDR3 length is 16 residues. Trimming removed 4 bases at V and 6 bases at J, with 19 bases between. As DNA, the CDR3 is TGTGCCAGCAGCTCCTGGACCGTGGCGGGAGCTCAGCCCCAGCATTTT. It translates to CASSSWTVAGAQPQHF.

This clonotype was seen many times. V usage is TRBV2 and J usage is TRBJ1-5; TRBD1 agrees at 10 bases. This CDR3 comprises 14 residues. V trimming: 11 bases; J trimming: 3 bases; junction bases outside the gene matches: 7. Germline values: CDR1 SNHLY, CDR2 FYNNEI. The CDR3 bases are TGTGCCGGCGGACAGGGGGGAGACAATCAGCCCCAGCATTTT. Protein sequence: CAGGQGGDNQPQHF.